This T cell receptor beta chain was sequenced in a study of blood T cells in healthy people across ages. The second PCR ran roughly 6 to 11 cycles with a sample-barcoded 5' primer and J-beta primers. In TCRdb, the 5' RACE reads were re-called with MiXCR into one record per CDR3 protein. The table records nearly 800,000 distinct CDR3 sequences, 25% of them present only once. Germline loops: CDR1 SGHTA, CDR2 FQGNSA. V lost 3 bases to trimming and J lost 4 bases, with 14 bases between them. The CDR3 is 15 residues long. The data were also submitted as part of a second study, on T cells of mothers and their children.

The sequenced material came from blood. The TCR was taken from a boy younger than 18 in good health. The V call is TRBV7-2, the J call TRBJ2-3, with a weak D call TRBD1 (6 bases). The CDR3 DNA reads as TGTGCCAGCAGCTTTTTATATGGGGGCCCAGATACGCAGTATTTT. Its translation is CASSFLYGGPDTQYF.